The 31 T cell receptor beta chains listed next were all sequenced from one sample in a study of blood T cells in healthy people across ages. A second 7 to 11 cycle PCR used barcoded and J-beta primers. TCRdb re-called the 5' RACE reads through MiXCR, storing one row per CDR3 protein. Altogether 890,000 or so distinct CDR3 sequences are present, approximately 65% being singletons, with the ten largest covering around a quarter. The sample taken for sequencing was blood. These receptors were collected from a young man in good health.

The V gene is TRBV10-3, the J gene TRBJ2-5; 10 nucleotides match TRBD1. The CDR3 is 15 amino acids. CDR1 and CDR2 (germline): ENHRY, SYGVKD. V was clipped by 3 bases and J by 2 bases; unmatched bases: 3. CDR3: CAISEGQGVQETQYF. Here the CDR3 DNA reads TGTGCCATCAGTGAAGGACAGGGGGTGCAAGAGACCCAGTACTTC.

The genes are TRBV4-3 and TRBJ2-1; 7 bases fit TRBD2. The CDR3 totals 18 residues. Per the germline V gene, CDR1 is LGHNA and CDR2 is YSLEER. V lost 2 bases, J lost 5 bases, and 15 bases stayed unmatched. CDR3 in DNA: TGCGCCAGCAGCCAACGACCCCCAGCGGGGCGCCCCCACAATGAGCAGTTCTTC. Translation gives CASSQRPPAGRPHNEQFF.

The rearrangement uses TRBV12-3 or TRBV12-4 and TRBJ2-2; 8 bases map to TRBD1. CDR3 length equals 15 residues. Unmatched junction bases numbered 9, after V lost 2 bases and J lost 10 bases. CDR3: CASSLNRGKDEELFF. The CDR3 DNA reads as TGTGCCAGCAGTTTAAACAGGGGGAAAGACGAGGAGCTGTTTTTT.

J is TRBJ2-1 and V is TRBV9; TRBD1 matches 7 bases. J lost 9 bases, V lost 3 bases, and 6 bases had no gene match. CDR1 and CDR2 (germline): SGDLS, YYNGEE. There are 13 residues in the CDR3. CDR3 bases: TGTGCCAGCAGCGGACAGGGTGAAAGTGAGCAGTTCTTC. This codes for CASSGQGESEQFF.

This sequence joins TRBV6-5 and TRBJ1-4; 8 bases are a match to TRBD1. Looked up from germline, CDR1 is MNHEY and CDR2 is SVGAGI. The CDR3 sequence is 15 residues long. The V segment lost 6 bases and the J segment 5 bases; nucleotides outside the gene matches: 8. CDR3 bases: TGTGCCAGCAGCCCACCGGGACAGGTCAATGAAAAACTGTTTTTT. Translation: CASSPPGQVNEKLFF.

The rearrangement joins TRBV15 to TRBJ2-7; D gene unclear. CDR3 length equals 18 residues. Trimming left V 0 bases short and J 2 bases short, with 20 bases between. Germline CDR1 and CDR2: LNHNV and YYDKDF (reference sequence). The CDR3 DNA is TGTGCCACCAGCAGAGATATGGGCAGGATACGTGCCGCCTACGAGCAGTACTTC. It specifies CATSRDMGRIRAAYEQYF.

The chain is built from TRBV2 and TRBJ2-7; 7 positions match TRBD1. J lost 6 bases, V lost 7 bases, and 6 bases had no gene match. The CDR3 length is 12 residues. Germline values: CDR1 SNHLY, CDR2 FYNNEI. The CDR3 region has the DNA TGTGCCAGCAACCTAAGACAGGGCGAGCAGTACTTC. Translating gives CASNLRQGEQYF. The complete variable domain, with remaining parts taken from reference TRBV2 and TRBJ2-7, reads EPEVTQTPSHQVTQMGQEVILRCVPISNHLYFYWYRQILGQKVEFLVSFYNNEISEKSEIFDDQFSVERPDGSNFTLKIRSTKLEDSAMYFCASNLRQGEQYFGPGTRLTVT.

The chain uses TRBV7-2 and TRBJ2-5, with 9 nucleotides matching TRBD1. Trimming cost V 4 bases and J 5 bases; bases outside gene matches: 8. The CDR3 is 15 residues long. From germline, CDR1 is SGHTA and CDR2 FQGNSA. The CDR3 here is CASSSQTGGRETQYF. CDR3 nucleotides: TGTGCCAGCAGCTCCCAGACAGGGGGTCGGGAGACCCAGTACTTC. Together with reference TRBV7-2 and TRBJ2-5, the CDR3 gives the full variable domain: GAGVSQSPSNKVTEKGKDVELRCDPISGHTALYWYRQSLGQGLEFLIYFQGNSAPDKSGLPSDRFSAERTGGSVSTLTIQRTQQEDSAVYLCASSSQTGGRETQYFGPGTRLLVL.

The rearrangement joins TRBV6-2 or TRBV6-3 to TRBJ2-1; 10 positions agree with TRBD2. The V gene end was trimmed by 6 bases and the J gene end by 8 bases; junction bases not matched to a gene: 7. CDR1 and CDR2 (germline): MNHEY, SVGEGT. The CDR3 contains 14 residues. CDR3 region: CASREAGGLDEQFF. CDR3 nucleotide sequence: TGTGCCAGCAGGGAAGCGGGGGGGCTAGATGAGCAGTTCTTC.

The V call is TRBV2, the J call TRBJ2-3, with unresolved D. Germline CDR1 SNHLY, CDR2 FYNNEI. Trimming took off 5 bases at V and 0 bases at J, with 12 bases between the two ends. CDR3 length equals 15 residues. In nucleotides, the CDR3 is TGTGCCAGCAGTCCCAACTTCCAAAGCACAGATACGCAGTATTTT. It encodes CASSPNFQSTDTQYF.

The chain recombines TRBV20-1 with TRBJ2-1, with no clear D. With 7 bases removed from V and 0 bases from J, the gap between germline ends came to 16 bases. The germline V gene encodes CDR1 DFQATT and CDR2 SNEGSKA (reference sequence). The CDR3 runs 15 residues. The CDR3 protein is CSGNSGRSSYNEQFF. Written as DNA, the CDR3 is TGCAGTGGAAACTCTGGACGGAGCTCCTACAATGAGCAGTTCTTC.

This clonotype showed up just a few times. The chain combines TRBV7-9 with TRBJ2-5, with D unresolved. Trimming took off 5 bases at V and 5 bases at J, with 12 bases between the two ends. Per the germline V gene, CDR1 is SEHNR and CDR2 is FQNEAQ (reference sequence). The CDR3 extends over 13 amino acids. CDR3 region: CASSLPGWETQYF. CDR3 DNA sequence: TGTGCCAGCAGCCTCCCAGGTTGGGAGACCCAGTACTTC.

This rearrangement joins TRBV29-1 to TRBJ2-4, with TRBD1 matching over 7 bases. The J call could be wrong; TRBJ2-7 is a better fit for the DNA end. Germline CDR1 reads SQVTM; CDR2 reads ANQGSEA. The CDR3 contains 12 residues. The CDR3 loop reads CSVEEQGIEQYF. The CDR3 DNA is TGCAGCGTTGAAGAACAGGGGATCGAGCAGTACTTC.

This sequence joins TRBV7-3 and TRBJ1-1, with 7 bases that match TRBD1. CDR3 size: 16 residues. V shed 5 bases and J 7 bases; nucleotides not matched to a gene: 16. CDR1 SGHTA and CDR2 FQGTGA come from the germline V gene. The DNA of the CDR3 is TGTGCCAGCAGCCCAGCAGGGGTCGGGACAGCCGTTGAAGCTTTCTTT. This translates into CASSPAGVGTAVEAFF.

To note about this clonotype: Being one base from a much bigger clone, this may be a read error. This chain uses TRBV4-3 with TRBJ2-1; 7 positions match TRBD2. The DNA end is a closer match to TRBJ2-7, so the J assignment may be wrong. CDR3 length: 14 amino acids. CDR1 is LGHNA and CDR2 is YSLEER in the germline V gene. The DNA for the CDR3 is TGCGCCAGCAGCCTCTACCGGGACTACAATGAGCAGTACTTC. As protein: CASSLYRDYNEQYF.

This clonotype has a handful of counts. This chain connects TRBV25-1 to TRBJ2-7; 11 nucleotides line up with TRBD2. After removal of 4 bases from V and 2 bases from J, the junction contained 7 bases not matched to a gene. The V gene's germline CDR1 is MGHDK and CDR2 SYGVNS. The CDR3 covers 16 residues. In nucleotides, the CDR3 is TGTGCCAGCAGTGGGCTAGCGGGGGGTTCCGCCTACGAGCAGTACTTC. It yields the protein CASSGLAGGSAYEQYF.

J is TRBJ2-7 and V is TRBV2; 9 positions match TRBD1. Trimming at V came to 7 bases and at J to 0 bases, leaving 10 bases not matched to a gene. The CDR3 sequence is 16 residues long. Germline V gene data show CDR1 as SNHLY and CDR2 as FYNNEI. CDR3 residues: CASIPPDRGTSYEQYF. As DNA, the CDR3 is TGTGCCAGCATTCCCCCCGACAGGGGGACCTCCTACGAGCAGTACTTC.

V and J are TRBV7-3 and TRBJ2-7; 8 nucleotides agree with TRBD2. In germline, CDR1 is SGHTA, CDR2 FQGTGA. The CDR3 consists of 14 residues. V lost 5 bases to trimming and J lost 7 bases; unmatched junction nucleotides: 10. CDR3 amino acids: CASSPRGGFREQYF. The CDR3 nucleotides read TGTGCCAGCAGCCCACGGGGGGGGTTTCGAGAGCAGTACTTC.

Only a few counts were recorded for this clonotype. The rearrangement joins TRBV9 to TRBJ2-1; TRBD1 matches 10 bases. J gave up 4 bases and V 0 bases, and 1 base lay outside the gene matches. The CDR3 totals 15 residues. Germline-derived CDR1 and CDR2 are SGDLS and YYNGEE. Here the CDR3 DNA reads TGTGCCAGCAGCGTAGGGACAGGGGGGTACAATGAGCAGTTCTTC. Its translation is CASSVGTGGYNEQFF.

This clonotype was observed a few times. The chain recombines TRBV9 with TRBJ2-1; 9 nucleotides align to TRBD1. Trimming cost V 5 bases and J 8 bases; bases outside gene matches: 11. Germline CDR1 and CDR2: SGDLS and YYNGEE. The CDR3 is made up of 15 amino acids. As DNA, the CDR3 is TGTGCCAGCAGAGATACTCCGGGACAGGGCTATGAGCAGTTCTTC. Translation gives CASRDTPGQGYEQFF.

DNA of the CDR3: TGTGCCAGCAGTTTGCTACAGAACACCGGGGAGCTGTTTTTT. Its translation is CASSLLQNTGELFF. The rearrangement links TRBV12-3 or TRBV12-4 to TRBJ2-2; D gene ambiguous. This CDR3 region has 14 residues. V was cut by 3 bases and J by 1 base, with 6 bases left in between.

The gene calls are TRBV20-1 and TRBJ2-1, with 10 bases aligning to TRBD1. V gave up 1 base and J gave up 10 bases; unmatched junction bases: 7. In germline, CDR1 is DFQATT, CDR2 SNEGSKA (reference sequence). The CDR3 runs to 14 residues. As DNA, the CDR3 is TGCAGTGCTAGAGTAGAGACAGGGGGCTACGAGCAGTTCTTC. This sequence encodes CSARVETGGYEQFF.

The CDR3 bases are TGTGCCAGCAGTGAAAGGACAGGGGCCAGGTCCTACGAGCAGTACTTC. It translates to CASSERTGARSYEQYF. The rearrangement joins TRBV6-1 to TRBJ2-7, with TRBD1 identical over 9 bases. The CDR3 consists of 16 residues. Germline assignment: CDR1 MNHNS and CDR2 SASEGT. The junction had 6 bases not matched to a gene; V was cut back by 2 bases and J by 1 base.

This clonotype came up once. The chain employs TRBV20-1 and TRBJ2-5, with D uncertain. Germline lookup yields CDR1 DFQATT and CDR2 SNEGSKA (reference sequence). The length of the CDR3 is 14 residues. Trimming pared 7 bases from V and 5 bases from J, leaving 20 bases between. CDR3 DNA sequence: TGCAGTGTCCTGCCCCGGACCCTCAGGGAGACCCAGTACTTC. Its protein product is CSVLPRTLRETQYF.

This clonotype has more than one count but fewer than ten. The V call is TRBV6-5, the J call TRBJ1-2, with D uncertain. Trimming shortened V by 8 bases and J by 2 bases, and 6 bases separated the two germline ends. CDR3 length equals 11 residues. Germline V gives CDR1 MNHEY, CDR2 SVGAGI. The CDR3 protein is CASGYNYGYTF. The CDR3 coding sequence is TGTGCCAGCGGGTACAACTATGGCTACACCTTC.

The genes are TRBV27 and TRBJ2-3; 9 positions match TRBD2. Looked up from germline, CDR1 is MNHEY and CDR2 is SMNVEV (reference sequence). The V and J ends lost 5 bases and 6 bases, in that order; junction bases with no gene match: 12. The CDR3 is 16 residues long. The CDR3 DNA sequence: TGTGCCAGCAGTCGGCTAACTAGCGGGTTTGTGGATACGCAGTATTTT. Translated: CASSRLTSGFVDTQYF.

The CDR3 spells CASSLGQQAGNTIYF. The DNA for the CDR3 is TGTGCCAGCAGCCTCGGACAGCAGGCTGGAAACACCATATATTTT. This chain links TRBV7-9 with TRBJ1-3; tentatively, D is TRBD1 (6 bases). Germline V lookup: CDR1 SEHNR, CDR2 FQNEAQ (reference sequence). CDR3 size: 15 residues. Deletions cut 5 bases from V and 2 bases from J, with 13 bases between.

The V and J genes are TRBV12-3 or TRBV12-4 and TRBJ1-4; D is uncertain. Deletions cut 6 bases from V and 10 bases from J, with 15 bases between. The CDR3 loop spans 13 amino acids. The CDR3, as DNA: TGTGCCAGCAGGGGAGATGGAGCAGGAAAACTGTTTTTT. Amino acid sequence: CASRGDGAGKLFF.

The chain couples TRBV27 to TRBJ1-2, with a weak D call TRBD1 (6 bases). CDR1 and CDR2 from the germline V gene are MNHEY and SMNVEV (reference sequence). The CDR3 loop spans 16 amino acids. V lost 6 bases, J lost 4 bases, and 21 bases lay in between. CDR3 nucleotide sequence: TGTGCCAGCAGCGGGGGGCCGACGGACCTCGGCTATGGCTACACCTTC. It translates to CASSGGPTDLGYGYTF.

V gene TRBV10-3 combines with J gene TRBJ2-1; 16 positions match TRBD2. The germline CDR1 and CDR2 sequences are ENHRY and SYGVKD. This CDR3 is 20 amino acids long. V lost 4 bases to trimming and J lost 4 bases; unmatched junction nucleotides: 13. The CDR3 here is CAISVPPGLAGGPEYNEQFF. Here the CDR3 DNA reads TGTGCCATCAGTGTTCCCCCGGGACTAGCGGGGGGGCCAGAGTACAATGAGCAGTTCTTC.

V and J are TRBV29-1 and TRBJ2-3, with 7 bases lining up with TRBD2. The trim removed 5 bases at V and 0 bases at J, leaving 11 bases unmatched. Germline CDR1 is SQVTM and CDR2 is ANQGSEA. This CDR3 comprises 16 residues. DNA of the CDR3: TGCAGCGTTACGGGAGGATGGGGCCAGAGCACAGATACGCAGTATTTT. Protein: CSVTGGWGQSTDTQYF.